The 6 T cell receptor beta chains reported below all come from one sample, sequenced in a study of blood T cells in healthy people across ages (dated by TCRdb to between 2014 and 2017). The library was made by 5' RACE. Sequenced on an Illumina HiSeq 2500. A second PCR of roughly 7 to 11 cycles was performed with a sample-barcoded 5' primer and a J-beta primer mix. The public sequencing data were trimmed at Q25 with fastp and processed into clonotypes with MiXCR by TCRdb, which kept only in-frame beta chains. Rows with one shared CDR3 protein collapse into an entry with the most common genes and DNA. In this sample the table shows roughly 1.6 million distinct CDR3 sequences, 34% of which occur a single time. Around 10% of the sample is held by the ten biggest clonotypes. The source material was blood. These receptors came from a woman aged 25 to 39 in good health.

This clonotype was observed a few times. V and J are TRBV10-3 and TRBJ2-5; D not certain. Germline V CDR1 and CDR2: ENHRY, SYGVKD. The CDR3 loop spans 14 amino acids. The V gene lost 0 bases and the J gene lost 3 bases, with 8 bases spanning the gap. CDR3 region: CAISESMGKETQYF. The CDR3 DNA sequence: TGTGCCATCAGTGAGTCGATGGGGAAAGAGACCCAGTACTTC.

This chain joins TRBV5-1 and TRBJ2-1, with TRBD2 matching over 12 bases. This CDR3 comprises 15 residues. The germline V gene encodes CDR1 SGHRS and CDR2 YFSETQ. J was trimmed by 9 bases and V by 4 bases; bases with no gene match: 8. CDR3 residues: CASSNGLAGRLEQFF. Here the CDR3 DNA reads TGCGCCAGCAGCAACGGACTAGCGGGGAGGCTTGAGCAGTTCTTC.

The gene calls are TRBV6-6 and TRBJ2-7; no reliable D call. The CDR3 is 15 amino acids. CDR1 and CDR2 (germline): MNHNY, SVGAGI (reference sequence). V dropped 4 bases and J dropped 4 bases, with 17 bases sitting between them. The CDR3 protein is CASSSDTRTFYEQYF. CDR3 nucleotides: TGTGCCAGCAGTTCAGATACCAGGACGTTTTACGAGCAGTACTTC.

The chain is built from TRBV7-9 and TRBJ2-2; D remains unclear. V lost 3 bases and J 0 bases, leaving 5 bases between the germline ends. Per germline, CDR1 SEHNR and CDR2 FQNEAQ (reference sequence). The CDR3 consists of 14 residues. The CDR3, as DNA: TGTGCCAGCAGCTTCCTATCGAACACCGGGGAGCTGTTTTTT. Protein sequence: CASSFLSNTGELFF.

CDR3 DNA: TGTGCCAGCAGCTTATATAGCGGGACTCCCAATGAGCAGTTCTTC. Translation gives CASSLYSGTPNEQFF. The chain joins TRBV7-3 to TRBJ2-1; 8 positions agree with TRBD2. Germline V lookup: CDR1 SGHTA, CDR2 FQGTGA. This CDR3 spans 15 amino acids. J was trimmed by 6 bases and V by 2 bases; bases with no gene match: 6.

The chain recombines TRBV5-1 with TRBJ2-5; D might be TRBD2 (5 bases). V was clipped by 2 bases and J by 7 bases, with 9 bases between them. The germline V gene encodes CDR1 SGHRS and CDR2 YFSETQ. The CDR3 sequence is 12 residues long. The DNA of the CDR3 is TGCGCCAGCAGCTTTAACGGAGGGACCCAGTACTTC. This gives the protein CASSFNGGTQYF.